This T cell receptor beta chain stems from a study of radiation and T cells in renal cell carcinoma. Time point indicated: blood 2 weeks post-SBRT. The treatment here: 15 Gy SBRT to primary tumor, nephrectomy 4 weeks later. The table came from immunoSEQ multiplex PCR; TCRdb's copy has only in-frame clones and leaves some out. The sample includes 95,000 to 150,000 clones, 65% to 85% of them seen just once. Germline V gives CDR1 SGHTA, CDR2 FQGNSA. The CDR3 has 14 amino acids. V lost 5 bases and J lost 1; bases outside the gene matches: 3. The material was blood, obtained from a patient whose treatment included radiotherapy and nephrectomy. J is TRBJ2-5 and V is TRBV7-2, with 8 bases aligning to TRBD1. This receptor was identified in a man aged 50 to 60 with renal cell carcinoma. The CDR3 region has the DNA TGTGCCAGCAGCAAGGACAGGGCCCAAGAGACCCAGTACTTC. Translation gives CASSKDRAQETQYF.